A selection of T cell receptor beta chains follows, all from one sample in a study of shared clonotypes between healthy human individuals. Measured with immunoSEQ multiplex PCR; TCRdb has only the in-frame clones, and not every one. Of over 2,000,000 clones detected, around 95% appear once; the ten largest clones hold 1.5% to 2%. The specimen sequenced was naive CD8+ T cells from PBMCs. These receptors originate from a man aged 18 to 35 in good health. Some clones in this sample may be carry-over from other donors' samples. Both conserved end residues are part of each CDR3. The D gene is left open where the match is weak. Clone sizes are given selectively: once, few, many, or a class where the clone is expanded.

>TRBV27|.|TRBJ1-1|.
CASSLGGVNTEAFF
TGTGCCAGCAGTTTGGGGGGGGTGAACACTGAAGCTTTCTTT
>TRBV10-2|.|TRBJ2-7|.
CASSDPHRLQPGEQYF
TGCGCCAGCAGTGACCCACACAGGTTACAGCCGGGGGAGCAGTACTTC
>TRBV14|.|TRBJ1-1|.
CASSQDEIIMNTEAFF
TGTGCCAGCAGCCAAGACGAAATCATCATGAACACTGAAGCTTTCTTT
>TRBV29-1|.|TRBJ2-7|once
CSVEGRRGYEQYF
TGCAGCGTTGAAGGGCGCCGGGGCTACGAGCAGTACTTC
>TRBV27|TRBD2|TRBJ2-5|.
CASSLLGLAAPETQYF
TGTGCCAGCAGTTTACTCGGACTAGCGGCACCGGAGACCCAGTACTTC
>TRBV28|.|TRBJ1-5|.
CASSLMFWAGEGYSNQPQHF
TGTGCCAGCAGTTTAATGTTCTGGGCAGGAGAAGGGTATAGCAATCAGCCCCAGCATTTT
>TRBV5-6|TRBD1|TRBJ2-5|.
CASSSGQGQETQYF
TGTGCCAGCAGCTCCGGACAGGGACAAGAGACCCAGTACTTC
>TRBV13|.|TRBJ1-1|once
CASSLIPGKNTEAFF
TGTGCCAGCAGCTTAATCCCCGGTAAGAACACTGAAGCTTTCTTT
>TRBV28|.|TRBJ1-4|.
CASSLYPGSNEKLFF
TGTGCCAGCAGTTTATATCCGGGTTCTAATGAAAAACTGTTTTTT
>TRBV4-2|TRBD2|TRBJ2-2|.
CASSLPGLASGGELFF
TGTGCCAGCAGCCTCCCGGGACTAGCGTCTGGCGGGGAGCTGTTTTTT
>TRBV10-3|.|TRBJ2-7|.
CAISEGLPSYEQYF
TGTGCCATCAGTGAGGGACTACCATCCTACGAGCAGTACTTC
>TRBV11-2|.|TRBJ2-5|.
CASSLLRGQETQYF
TGTGCCAGCAGCTTATTGCGGGGACAAGAGACCCAGTACTTC
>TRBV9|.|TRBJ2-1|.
CASSTPDSQPHNSNSNEQFF
TGTGCCAGCAGCACCCCTGACAGTCAACCCCATAACTCCAACTCTAATGAGCAGTTCTTC
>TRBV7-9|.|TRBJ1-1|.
CASRFQGEAFF
TGTGCCAGCAGATTCCAGGGTGAAGCTTTCTTT
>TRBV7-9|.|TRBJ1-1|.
CASSLAGNPEAFF
TGTGCCAGCAGCTTAGCAGGGAACCCTGAAGCTTTCTTT
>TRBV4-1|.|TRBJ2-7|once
CASSQEVRVGVEQYF
TGCGCCAGCAGCCAAGAAGTAAGGGTCGGTGTCGAGCAGTACTTC
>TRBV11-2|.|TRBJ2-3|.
CASSLDLRTDTQYF
TGTGCCAGCAGCCTCGACCTCCGCACAGATACGCAGTATTTT
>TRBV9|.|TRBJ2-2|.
CASSVEGENTGELFF
TGTGCCAGCAGCGTAGAGGGGGAGAACACCGGGGAGCTGTTTTTT
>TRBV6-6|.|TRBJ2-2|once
CASSPFAAANTGELFF
TGTGCCAGCAGCCCCTTTGCGGCAGCGAACACCGGGGAGCTGTTTTTT
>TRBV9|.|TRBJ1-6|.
CASSVRGGSPLHF
TGTGCCAGCAGCGTTCGGGGCGGCTCACCCCTCCACTTT
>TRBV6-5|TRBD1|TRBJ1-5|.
CASSPWGQGNQPQHF
TGTGCCAGCAGTCCGTGGGGACAGGGTAATCAGCCCCAGCATTTT
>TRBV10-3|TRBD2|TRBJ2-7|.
CATGESPSGSYEQYF
TGTGCCACCGGCGAAAGCCCTAGCGGCTCCTACGAGCAGTACTTC
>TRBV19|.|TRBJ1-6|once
CASRGGPDSPLHF
TGTGCCAGTAGGGGGGGGCCTGATTCACCCCTCCACTTT
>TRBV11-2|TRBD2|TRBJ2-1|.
CASGHREGTNEQFF
TGTGCCAGCGGTCACCGGGAGGGTACCAATGAGCAGTTCTTC
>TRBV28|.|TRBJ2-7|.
CASSLRDTSYEQYF
TGTGCCAGCAGTTTGCGGGACACCTCCTACGAGCAGTACTTC
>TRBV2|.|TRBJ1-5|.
CASSDGYSNQPQHF
TGTGCCAGCAGCGACGGATATAGCAATCAGCCCCAGCATTTT
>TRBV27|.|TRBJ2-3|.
CASSLLWGDTQYF
TGTGCCAGCAGTTTATTATGGGGTGATACGCAGTATTTT
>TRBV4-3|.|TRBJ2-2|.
CASSQGTANTGELFF
TGCGCCAGCAGCCAGGGGACTGCGAACACCGGGGAGCTGTTTTTT
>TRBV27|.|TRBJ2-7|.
CASSESPDWTYEQYF
TGTGCCAGCAGTGAGAGCCCGGACTGGACCTACGAGCAGTACTTC
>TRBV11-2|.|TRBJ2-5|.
CASSFFGQTETQYF
TGTGCCAGCAGCTTTTTTGGGCAGACAGAGACCCAGTACTTC
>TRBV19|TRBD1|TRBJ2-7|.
CASSTSRGLYEQYF
TGTGCCAGTAGTACTTCCAGGGGGCTCTACGAGCAGTACTTC
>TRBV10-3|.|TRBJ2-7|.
CAISEGIGALSYEQYF
TGTGCCATCAGTGAAGGTATCGGGGCCCTCTCCTACGAGCAGTACTTC
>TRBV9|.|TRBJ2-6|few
CASSPSSGANVLTF
TGTGCCAGCAGCCCTAGCTCTGGGGCCAACGTCCTGACTTTC
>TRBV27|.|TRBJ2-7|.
CASSSSGNYEQYF
TGTGCCAGCAGTTCAAGCGGAAACTACGAGCAGTACTTC
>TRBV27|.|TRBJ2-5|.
CASSALSGTMNGETQYF
TGTGCCAGCAGTGCCCTCTCCGGGACGATGAATGGAGAGACCCAGTACTTC
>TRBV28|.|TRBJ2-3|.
CASSLLQGSTDTQYF
TGTGCCAGCAGTTTACTGCAGGGGAGCACAGATACGCAGTATTTT
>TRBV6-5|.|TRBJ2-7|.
CASSRPGSFTDEQYF
TGTGCCAGCAGCCGCCCCGGCTCCTTTACCGACGAGCAGTACTTC
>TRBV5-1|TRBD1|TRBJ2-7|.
CASSWTGDSNSYEQYF
TGCGCCAGCAGCTGGACAGGGGATTCCAATTCCTACGAGCAGTACTTC
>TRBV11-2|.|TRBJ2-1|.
CASSLVADEQFF
TGTGCCAGCAGCTTAGTGGCCGATGAGCAGTTCTTC
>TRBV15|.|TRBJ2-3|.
CATRTSSTDTQYF
TGTGCCACCAGGACTTCTAGCACAGATACGCAGTATTTT
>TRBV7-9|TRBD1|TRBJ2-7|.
CASSLAPRTGVYHEQYF
TGTGCCAGCAGCTTAGCCCCCCGGACAGGGGTATACCACGAGCAGTACTTC
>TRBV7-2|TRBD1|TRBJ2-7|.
CASSLVAGTAEYEQYF
TGTGCCAGCAGCTTAGTGGCAGGGACAGCGGAGTACGAGCAGTACTTC
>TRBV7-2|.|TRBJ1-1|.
CASSFPGFLNTEAFF
TGTGCCAGCAGCTTCCCAGGGTTTTTGAACACTGAAGCTTTCTTT
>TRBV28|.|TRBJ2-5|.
CASRWTAEGRETQYF
TGTGCCAGCAGATGGACAGCAGAAGGACGGGAGACCCAGTACTTC
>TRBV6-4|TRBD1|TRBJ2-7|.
CASTPRTGTYEQYF
TGTGCCAGCACCCCCAGGACAGGGACCTACGAGCAGTACTTC
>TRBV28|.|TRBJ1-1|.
CASSFRGTEAFF
TGTGCCAGCAGTTTCAGGGGCACTGAAGCTTTCTTT
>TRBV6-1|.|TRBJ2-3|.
CASSEAHGIRDTQYF
TGTGCCAGCAGTGAAGCCCATGGTATCCGCGATACGCAGTATTTT
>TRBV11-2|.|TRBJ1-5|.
CASSPAWAGSGQPQHF
TGTGCCAGCAGCCCTGCGTGGGCGGGGAGTGGACAGCCCCAGCATTTT
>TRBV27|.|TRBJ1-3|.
CASSETIAGPFSGNTIYF
TGTGCCAGCAGTGAAACGATTGCAGGTCCCTTCTCTGGAAACACCATATATTTT
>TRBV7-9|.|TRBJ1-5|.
CASSPGGGVQPQHF
TGTGCCAGCAGCCCGGGGGGGGGCGTTCAGCCCCAGCATTTT
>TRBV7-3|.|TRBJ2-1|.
CASSLSGGISNEQFF
TGTGCCAGCAGCTTAAGCGGCGGGATCTCCAATGAGCAGTTCTTC
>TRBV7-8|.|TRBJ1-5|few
CASSLGAQPQHF
TGTGCCAGCAGCTTAGGCGCTCAGCCCCAGCATTTT